The next 13 T cell receptor beta chains were all read from a single sample in a study of blood T cell repertoires in COVID-19. Clones were sequenced by immunoSEQ multiplex PCR, and TCRdb holds only the in-frame ones, with some missing. This table has around 450,000 clones, about 90% appearing once. Sequences were obtained from PBMCs or T cells enriched from blood (not recorded which). Receptors originate from a woman younger than 30 who had recovered from COVID-19.

The gene calls are TRBV2 and TRBJ2-2; D is perhaps TRBD1 (6 bases). This CDR3 is built from 14 residues. The germline CDR1 and CDR2 sequences are SNHLY and FYNNEI. V lost 7 bases and J lost 0, with 9 bases in between. The CDR3 DNA is TGTGCCAGCAAGGGGGATTCGAACACCGGGGAGCTGTTTTTT. It is translated as CASKGDSNTGELFF. Filled out from reference TRBV2 and TRBJ2-2, the complete variable domain reads EPEVTQTPSHQVTQMGQEVILRCVPISNHLYFYWYRQILGQKVEFLVSFYNNEISEKSEIFDDQFSVERPDGSNFTLKIRSTKLEDSAMYFCASKGDSNTGELFFGEGSRLTVL.

About this clone: This sample also contains other DNA sequences that code for the same CDR3. The V call is TRBV2, the J call TRBJ2-2; D call uncertain. The ends were cut back, 5 bases at V and 6 bases at J, with 7 bases in the middle. The CDR3 runs 12 residues. Germline V gene lookup returns CDR1 SNHLY and CDR2 FYNNEI. The CDR3 region is CASSQRAGELFF. For the CDR3, the DNA is TGTGCCAGCAGTCAAAGAGCCGGGGAGCTGTTTTTT. Looking up the rest from reference TRBV2 and TRBJ2-2 gives the full variable domain: EPEVTQTPSHQVTQMGQEVILRCVPISNHLYFYWYRQILGQKVEFLVSFYNNEISEKSEIFDDQFSVERPDGSNFTLKIRSTKLEDSAMYFCASSQRAGELFFGEGSRLTVL.

This chain joins TRBV29-1 and TRBJ2-7; TRBD1 agrees at 9 bases. Germline CDR1 and CDR2: SQVTM and ANQGSEA. This CDR3 contains 13 residues. J was trimmed by 2 bases and V by 6 bases; bases with no gene match: 5. CDR3 bases: TGCAGCGTCCGGGACAGGGTAACCTACGAGCAGTACTTC. Its protein product is CSVRDRVTYEQYF.

The rearrangement links TRBV5-4 to TRBJ2-5, with a weak D call TRBD1 (5 bases). Germline V gene lookup returns CDR1 SGHNT and CDR2 YYREEE (reference sequence). Trimming removed 0 bases from V and 5 bases from J, with 8 bases in between. The CDR3 has 13 residues. CDR3 amino acids: CASSLDQGETQYF. For the CDR3, the DNA is TGTGCCAGCAGCTTGGATCAGGGCGAGACCCAGTACTTC. Drawing the rest from reference TRBV5-4 and TRBJ2-5, the complete variable domain is ETGVTQSPTHLIKTRGQQVTLRCSSQSGHNTVSWYQQALGQGPQFIFQYYREEENGRGNFPPRFSGLQFPNYSSELNVNALELDDSALYLCASSLDQGETQYFGPGTRLLVL.

Of note for this clone: In the same sample, other DNA sequences code for this CDR3. The chain links TRBV5-1 to TRBJ1-4, with 11 bases matching TRBD1. The V segment lost 4 bases and the J segment 8 bases; nucleotides outside the gene matches: 4. Per germline, CDR1 SGHRS and CDR2 YFSETQ. The CDR3 extends over 14 amino acids. This chain's CDR3 is CASSPRTGGEKLFF. The CDR3 DNA reads as TGCGCCAGCAGCCCTAGGACAGGGGGCGAAAAACTGTTTTTT.

This clone was counted a single time. The V call is TRBV7-2, the J call TRBJ1-3, with D unresolved. In germline, CDR1 is SGHTA, CDR2 FQGNSA. The V end lost 10 bases, the J end lost 8 bases, and 12 bases lay between the germline ends. The CDR3 runs to 11 residues. CDR3 DNA sequence: TGTGCCACCCGGATAGAGGACACCATATATTTT. This encodes CATRIEDTIYF. Full variable domain (remainder filled in from reference TRBV7-2 and TRBJ1-3): GAGVSQSPSNKVTEKGKDVELRCDPISGHTALYWYRQSLGQGLEFLIYFQGNSAPDKSGLPSDRFSAERTGGSVSTLTIQRTQQEDSAVYLCATRIEDTIYFGEGSWLTVV.

V gene TRBV7-2 combines with J gene TRBJ1-1; no clear D gene. Trimming stripped 5 bases from V and 0 bases from J, with 16 bases between. CDR3 length: 16 amino acids. Germline CDR1 is SGHTA and CDR2 is FQGNSA. CDR3 sequence reads: CASSPNTEVMNTEAFF. DNA of the CDR3: TGTGCCAGCAGCCCCAATACTGAGGTAATGAACACTGAAGCTTTCTTT.

The chain recombines TRBV9 with TRBJ1-4; D possibly corresponds to TRBD1 (6 bases). The V gene's germline CDR1 is SGDLS and CDR2 YYNGEE. This CDR3 region has 15 residues. V lost 0 bases and J lost 8, with 14 bases in between. The CDR3 DNA is TGTGCCAGCAGCGTAGATTCAGGGGTAGGCGAAAAACTGTTTTTT. Translated, it gives CASSVDSGVGEKLFF.

Regarding this clone: This same CDR3 is encoded by further DNA sequences in the sample. The chain carries TRBV4-1 and TRBJ2-2, with 7 bases fitting TRBD2. The CDR3 covers 15 residues. CDR1 and CDR2 (germline): MGHRA, YSYEKL. The V and J ends lost 0 bases and 4 bases, in that order; junction bases with no gene match: 2. The CDR3 region has the DNA TGCGCCAGCAGCCAAGAGGGCGGGGGCACCGGGGAGCTGTTTTTT. Translated, it gives CASSQEGGGTGELFF.

The chain joins TRBV21-1 to TRBJ1-1; no check of the table's D call, TRBD1, against the DNA was made. TRBV21-1 is deemed a pseudogene. This CDR3 has 15 amino acids. DNA of the CDR3: TGTGCCAGCAGCTCCCTGGACAGGGCAAACACTGAAGCTTTCTTT. This gives the protein CASSSLDRANTEAFF.

This clone has only one observation. This rearrangement joins TRBV2 to TRBJ2-4; TRBD2 matches 11 bases. The V and J ends lost 6 bases and 0 bases, in that order; junction bases with no gene match: 7. Germline V gives CDR1 SNHLY, CDR2 FYNNEI. The CDR3 is 17 residues long. The CDR3 region has the DNA TGTGCCAGCAGCTGGATAGCGGGGGGGATAGCCAAAAACATTCAGTACTTC. Encoded protein: CASSWIAGGIAKNIQYF. Supplemented by reference TRBV2 and TRBJ2-4, the full variable domain reads EPEVTQTPSHQVTQMGQEVILRCVPISNHLYFYWYRQILGQKVEFLVSFYNNEISEKSEIFDDQFSVERPDGSNFTLKIRSTKLEDSAMYFCASSWIAGGIAKNIQYFGAGTRLSVL.

V gene TRBV5-1 combines with J gene TRBJ1-1; the D gene is possibly TRBD1 (6 bases). The CDR3 extends over 14 amino acids. Looked up from germline, CDR1 is SGHRS and CDR2 is YFSETQ. Trimming pared 4 bases from V and 6 bases from J, leaving 16 bases between. CDR3 coding DNA: TGCGCCAGCAGCCCGAACCTCAGGGGCCCTGAAGCTTTCTTT. This gives the protein CASSPNLRGPEAFF.

This clone was counted a few times. The chain links TRBV5-5 to TRBJ1-3, with a possible D match to TRBD1 (5 bases). V was trimmed by 4 bases and J by 0 bases, leaving 14 bases between them. This CDR3 has 16 residues. Germline CDR1 and CDR2: SGHKS and YYEKEE (reference sequence). The CDR3 coding sequence is TGTGCCAGCAGCACCCTCGGGGGGACCTCTGGAAACACCATATATTTT. Its translation: CASSTLGGTSGNTIYF. Full variable domain (outside the CDR3, taken from reference TRBV5-5 and TRBJ1-3): DAGVTQSPTHLIKTRGQQVTLRCSPISGHKSVSWYQQVLGQGPQFIFQYYEKEERGRGNFPDRFSARQFPNYSSELNVNALLLGDSALYLCASSTLGGTSGNTIYFGEGSWLTVV.